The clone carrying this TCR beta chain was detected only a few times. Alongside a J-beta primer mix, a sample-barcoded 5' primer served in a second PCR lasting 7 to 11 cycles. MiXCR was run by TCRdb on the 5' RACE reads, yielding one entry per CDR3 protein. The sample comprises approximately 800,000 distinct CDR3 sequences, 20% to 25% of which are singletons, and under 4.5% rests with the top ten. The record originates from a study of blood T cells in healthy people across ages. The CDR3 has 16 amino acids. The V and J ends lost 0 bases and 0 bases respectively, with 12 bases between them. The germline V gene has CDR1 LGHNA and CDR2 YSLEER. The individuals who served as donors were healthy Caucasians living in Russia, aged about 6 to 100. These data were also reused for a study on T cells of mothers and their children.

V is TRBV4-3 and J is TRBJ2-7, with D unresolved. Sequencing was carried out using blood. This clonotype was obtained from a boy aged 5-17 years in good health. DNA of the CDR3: TGCGCCAGCAGCCAAGATCGATCGCCGGACTCCTACGAGCAGTACTTC. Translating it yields CASSQDRSPDSYEQYF.